The T cell receptor (beta chain) described here comes from a study of blood T cell repertoires in COVID-19. Study overall: PBMCs, B-cell-depleted T cells, or T cells were the source of the cDNA or gDNA that made up the material.

This clone has only one observation. Germline V lookup: CDR1 MDHEN, CDR2 SYDVKM. The CDR3 has 15 amino acids. Losses at the gene ends were 6 bases for V and 6 bases for J; bases not matched to a gene: 9. How the authors handled the data: It was from reference gene primer amplification that nucleated cell counts were estimated. The method was immunoSEQ multiplex PCR; TCRdb's version includes in-frame clones alone and lacks a portion of them. The V and J calls and clone size come from that table; D and trimming were worked out from the DNA. The sample contains approximately 72,000 clones, approximately 85% of which appear only once.

The clonotype comes from an elderly woman with active or convalescent COVID-19. Sequences were obtained from peripheral blood. The V and J genes are TRBV28 and TRBJ2-2; 8 nucleotides line up with TRBD1. The DNA for the CDR3 is TGTGCCAGCAGATTCACCGACAGGGGACCCGGGGAGCTGTTTTTT. Translation: CASRFTDRGPGELFF.